These 4 T cell receptor beta chains were sequenced from one sample in a study of cytomegalovirus exposure and HLA in healthy donors. Here immunoSEQ multiplex PCR was the method, and the copy in TCRdb shows in-frame clones only, minus some. The sample has 150,000 to 200,000 clones, roughly 86% seen once; the top ten hold more than 5.5%. The sample was PBMCs. The receptors originated from a man between 25 and 39 years old in good health and CMV-seropositive.

The CDR3 loop reads CASSQVVGASYEQYF. Written as DNA, the CDR3 is TGCGCCAGCAGCCAAGTAGTTGGGGCCTCCTACGAGCAGTACTTC. This chain connects TRBV4-3 to TRBJ2-7, with D maybe TRBD1 (5 bases). This CDR3 has 15 residues. V shed 1 base and J shed 0 bases, with 10 bases lying between them. Germline V gene data show CDR1 as LGHNA and CDR2 as YSLEER.

The chain employs TRBV7-3 and TRBJ2-7; 10 bases fit TRBD1. Germline V gives CDR1 SGHTA, CDR2 FQGTGA. V was clipped by 3 bases and J by 2 bases; unmatched bases: 4. This CDR3 region has 15 residues. This chain's CDR3 is CASSFSGTGAYEQYF. CDR3 in DNA: TGTGCCAGCAGCTTCTCTGGGACAGGGGCCTACGAGCAGTACTTC.

This clone was seen a handful of times. The chain couples TRBV4-1 to TRBJ1-6; 8 bases fit TRBD1. Germline trimming cut 4 bases from V and 7 bases from J; bases unmatched to any gene: 3. The CDR3 sequence is 14 residues long. Germline CDR1 reads MGHRA; CDR2 reads YSYEKL. CDR3 region: CASSRTGPNSPLHF. CDR3 bases: TGCGCCAGCAGCCGGACAGGGCCAAATTCACCCCTCCACTTT.

This clone was picked up a small number of times. The chain joins TRBV10-3 to TRBJ2-3; 8 bases agree with TRBD2. The germline CDR1 and CDR2 sequences are ENHRY and SYGVKD. The CDR3 totals 14 residues. With V trimmed by 8 bases and J by 6 bases, 10 bases remained unmatched. CDR3 DNA sequence: TGTGCCATCGGGAGACTAGCGTCATCTGATACGCAGTATTTT. It codes for CAIGRLASSDTQYF.